Below, 10 T cell receptor beta chains from the same sample are listed, as sequenced in a study of early T cells in non-severe SARS-CoV-2 infection. TCRdb itself ran the 5' RACE reads through MiXCR, one entry per CDR3 protein. This table has tens of thousands of distinct CDR3 sequences, roughly 13% appearing once. Sequencing was carried out using whole blood. The receptor source for this set is an adult who was a healthcare worker with PCR-confirmed SARS-CoV-2 infection or an uninfected control (not recorded which).

This clonotype was counted many times. The rearrangement uses TRBV7-2 and TRBJ2-1, with 7 bases aligning to TRBD1. Germline V CDR1 and CDR2: SGHTA, FQGNSA. CDR3 size: 13 residues. The V gene end was trimmed by 5 bases and the J gene end by 9 bases; junction bases not matched to a gene: 7. CDR3 coding DNA: TGTGCCAGCAGCACACAGGGGAACACTGAGCAGTTCTTC. It encodes CASSTQGNTEQFF.

The chain is built from TRBV6-2 or TRBV6-3 and TRBJ2-7; either TRBD1 or TRBD2 may supply D (5 bases each). From germline, CDR1 is MNHEY and CDR2 SVGEGT. V was clipped by 6 bases and J by 0 bases, with 18 bases between them. This CDR3 spans 16 amino acids. The CDR3 nucleotides are TGTGCCAGCAGCCTCGACGGGGCTCTTTTCTCCTACGAGCAGTACTTC. Protein sequence: CASSLDGALFSYEQYF.

This clonotype was seen at least ten times. This chain links TRBV7-2 with TRBJ2-3; weak D call: TRBD1 (5 bases). In germline, CDR1 is SGHTA, CDR2 FQGNSA. This CDR3 has 14 amino acids. With 5 bases removed from V and 5 bases from J, the gap between germline ends came to 14 bases. The CDR3 reads CASSQQVSGDTQYF. The CDR3 DNA reads TGTGCCAGCAGCCAACAGGTATCCGGAGATACGCAGTATTTT. The variable domain in full, completed from reference TRBV7-2 and TRBJ2-3, reads GAGVSQSPSNKVTEKGKDVELRCDPISGHTALYWYRQSLGQGLEFLIYFQGNSAPDKSGLPSDRFSAERTGGSVSTLTIQRTQQEDSAVYLCASSQQVSGDTQYFGPGTRLTVL.

In this sample, this clonotype turned up a few times. This chain joins TRBV6-5 and TRBJ2-1; D is possibly TRBD2 (6 bases). V was pared by 6 bases and J by 8 bases, with 11 bases between. Germline-derived CDR1 and CDR2 are MNHEY and SVGAGI. The CDR3 loop spans 12 amino acids. The DNA for the CDR3 is TGTGCCAGCAGCGGGGGTTTGGATGAGCAGTTCTTC. This translates into CASSGGLDEQFF.

This clonotype was detected only a few times. V is TRBV6-1 and J is TRBJ1-2; no firm D call. CDR1 MNHNS and CDR2 SASEGT come from the germline V gene. The CDR3 has 15 residues. Trimming removed 6 bases at V and 7 bases at J, with 21 bases between. The CDR3 DNA reads as TGTGCCAGCAGGCAGGTGGGCGACACTTTTTCTGGCTACACCTTC. Translating gives CASRQVGDTFSGYTF.

This clonotype has a handful of counts. The chain joins TRBV30 to TRBJ2-3, with 8 bases identical to TRBD2. The CDR3 covers 14 residues. The junction had 3 bases not matched to a gene; V was cut back by 0 bases and J by 4 bases. Germline loops: CDR1 GTSNPN, CDR2 SVGIG (reference sequence). The chain's CDR3 is CAWSVTSGADTQYF. In DNA form, the CDR3 reads TGTGCCTGGAGTGTAACTAGCGGCGCAGATACGCAGTATTTT.

This clonotype was counted ten times or more. The chain combines TRBV4-1 with TRBJ2-1; 7 bases line up with TRBD2. Germline assignment: CDR1 MGHRA and CDR2 YSYEKL. V was clipped by 3 bases and J by 4 bases; unmatched bases: 12. The CDR3 extends over 17 amino acids. The CDR3 nucleotides are TGCGCCAGCAGCCACGCTTTAGCGGGCACTGTATACAATGAGCAGTTCTTC. Protein product: CASSHALAGTVYNEQFF.

This clonotype occurred many times. This chain links TRBV2 with TRBJ2-1; 11 nucleotides line up with TRBD1. Trimming at V came to 7 bases and at J to 5 bases, leaving 7 bases not matched to a gene. CDR3 length: 15 residues. CDR1 and CDR2 from the germline V gene are SNHLY and FYNNEI. Written as DNA, the CDR3 is TGTGCCAGCAAATGGACAGGGGGCAGTGACAATGAGCAGTTCTTC. Amino acid sequence: CASKWTGGSDNEQFF.

This clonotype appeared once. The rearrangement uses TRBV6-1 and TRBJ2-3; D is possibly TRBD2 (6 bases). V was pared by 1 base and J by 3 bases, with 11 bases between. The CDR3 length is 15 residues. The germline V gene encodes CDR1 MNHNS and CDR2 SASEGT. This CDR3 reads CASSEVAEGTDTQYF. The CDR3 DNA sequence: TGTGCCAGCAGTGAAGTAGCGGAAGGTACAGATACGCAGTATTTT.

The chain joins TRBV6-2 or TRBV6-3 to TRBJ2-1; D may be TRBD1 or TRBD2 (5 bases each). The V gene's germline CDR1 is MNHEY and CDR2 SVGEGT. The CDR3 covers 14 residues. The ends were cut back, 7 bases at V and 7 bases at J, with 17 bases in the middle. Here the CDR3 reads CASMGERGRNEQFF. For the CDR3, the DNA is TGTGCCAGCATGGGGGAGAGGGGAAGGAATGAGCAGTTCTTC.